This T cell receptor beta chain was documented in a study of a mutant IDH1 vaccine in newly diagnosed glioma. The table came from immunoSEQ multiplex PCR; TCRdb's copy has only in-frame clones and leaves some out. The profile shows 85,000 to 100,000 clones, 80% to 90% of them singletons. Time point here: baseline, week 1 (first vaccination visit). Described treatment: pre-vaccination baseline after standard-of-care therapy. There are 13 residues in the CDR3. V lost 2 bases to trimming and J lost 6 bases, with 10 bases between them. Germline lookup yields CDR1 SGHTA and CDR2 FQGNSA. The chain links TRBV7-2 to TRBJ1-2; D ambiguous. The sequencing here drew on PBMCs, taken from a glioma patient treated with radiotherapy, temozolomide or both. The TCR was taken from a woman aged 50 to 60 with glioma. CDR3 DNA: TGTGCCAGCAGCTTAAACCTTTACGATGGCTACACCTTC. The encoded protein is CASSLNLYDGYTF.